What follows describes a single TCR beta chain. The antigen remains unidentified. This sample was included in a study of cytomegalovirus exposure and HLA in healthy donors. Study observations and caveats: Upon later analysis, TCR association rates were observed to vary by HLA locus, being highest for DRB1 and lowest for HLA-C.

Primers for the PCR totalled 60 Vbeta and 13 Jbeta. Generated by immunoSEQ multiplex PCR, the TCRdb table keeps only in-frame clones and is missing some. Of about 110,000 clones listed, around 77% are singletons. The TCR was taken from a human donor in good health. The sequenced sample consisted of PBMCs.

The CDR3 protein is CASSFLAGGPNEQFF. The CDR3 nucleotides are TGCGCCAGCAGCTTCCTAGCGGGAGGGCCCAATGAGCAGTTCTTC. The chain has TRBV5-1 and TRBJ2-1; TRBD2 matches at 12 bases. The length of the CDR3 is 15 residues. The V and J ends lost 2 bases and 6 bases, in that order; junction bases with no gene match: 3. CDR1 is SGHRS, CDR2 YFSETQ, per germline.